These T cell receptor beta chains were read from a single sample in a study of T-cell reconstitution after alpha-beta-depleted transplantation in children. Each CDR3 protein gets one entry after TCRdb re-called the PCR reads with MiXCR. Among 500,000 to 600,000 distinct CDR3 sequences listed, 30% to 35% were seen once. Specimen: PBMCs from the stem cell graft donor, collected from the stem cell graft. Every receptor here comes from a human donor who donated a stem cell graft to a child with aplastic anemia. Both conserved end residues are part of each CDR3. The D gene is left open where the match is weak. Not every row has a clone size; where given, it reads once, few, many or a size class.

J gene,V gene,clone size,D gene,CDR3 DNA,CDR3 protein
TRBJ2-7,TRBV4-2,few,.,TGTGCCAGCAGCCAAGAATCCCCCGGGCCTACCTACGAGCAGTACTTC,CASSQESPGPTYEQYF
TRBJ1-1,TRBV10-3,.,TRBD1,TGTGCCATCAGGCCGGGACAGGGGGCTGTGGGTGAAGCTTTCTTT,CAIRPGQGAVGEAFF
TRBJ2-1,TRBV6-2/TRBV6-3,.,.,TGTGCCAGCAGTTACTCCCCAATTGCGGGACTTTACAATGAGCAGTTCTTC,CASSYSPIAGLYNEQFF
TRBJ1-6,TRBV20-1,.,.,TGCAGTGCTAGAGATTCCGGGACCGGGGGATCACCCCTCCACTTT,CSARDSGTGGSPLHF
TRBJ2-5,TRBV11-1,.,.,TGTGCCAGCAGCTTTACAGGTCGAGAGACCCAGTACTTC,CASSFTGRETQYF
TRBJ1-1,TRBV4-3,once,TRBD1,TGCGCCAGCAGCCATTATTCACAGGGGCCGAAAATAGAAGCTTTCTTT,CASSHYSQGPKIEAFF
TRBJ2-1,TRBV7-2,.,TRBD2,TGTGCCAGCAGCCCTGGTGGAGCGGGATCAAATGAGCAGTTCTTC,CASSPGGAGSNEQFF
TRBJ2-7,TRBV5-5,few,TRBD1,TGTGCCAGCAGCCTAGGACAGGGATGGAACTACGAGCAGTACTTC,CASSLGQGWNYEQYF
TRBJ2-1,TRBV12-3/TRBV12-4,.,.,TGTGCCAGCAGCCCCGGGGGAAGGACCTTTCAGTTCTTC,CASSPGGRTFQFF
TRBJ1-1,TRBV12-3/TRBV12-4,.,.,TGTGCCAGCAGACCCGGGACTATTGAAGCTTTCTTT,CASRPGTIEAFF
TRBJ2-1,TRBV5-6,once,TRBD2,TGTGCCAGCAGCTTAGGGACTAGCGGCTTACGGGCCTTGTACAATGAGCAGTTCTTC,CASSLGTSGLRALYNEQFF
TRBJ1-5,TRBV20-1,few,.,TGCAGTGCTAGTGGGAACGGTCCCCGACAGCCCCAGCATTTT,CSASGNGPRQPQHF
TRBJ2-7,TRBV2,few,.,TGTGCCAGCAGTACTACGGACGGATCCTACGAGCAGTACTTC,CASSTTDGSYEQYF
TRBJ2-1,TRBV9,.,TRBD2,TGTGCCAGCAGCGTAGCTACAGTGCGGGAGGGCCATCGGGAGCAGTTCTTC,CASSVATVREGHREQFF
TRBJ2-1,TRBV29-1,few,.,TGCAGCGTTGGAACAGGGATCTACAATGAGCAGTTCTTC,CSVGTGIYNEQFF
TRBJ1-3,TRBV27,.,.,TGTGCCAGCAGTCCTCGTGTCAGCCTCTCTGGAAACACCATATATTTT,CASSPRVSLSGNTIYF
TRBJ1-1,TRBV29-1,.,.,TGCAGCGTTGAAAACCTTATGAACACTGAAGCTTTCTTT,CSVENLMNTEAFF
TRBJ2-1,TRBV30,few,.,TGTGCCTGGAGTGTCGCTTATGAGCAGTTCTTC,CAWSVAYEQFF
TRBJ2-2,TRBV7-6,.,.,TGTGCCAGCAGCGCGCGATCGGGACCACTAAACACCGGGGAGCTGTTTTTT,CASSARSGPLNTGELFF
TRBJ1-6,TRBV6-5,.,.,TGTGCCAGCAGTCCCGGGGGGGGAGAAAGGAATTCACCCCTCCACTTT,CASSPGGGERNSPLHF
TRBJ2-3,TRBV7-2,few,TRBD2,TGTGCCAGCAGCTTATCGACTAGCGGGACTAGCACAGATACGCAGTATTTT,CASSLSTSGTSTDTQYF
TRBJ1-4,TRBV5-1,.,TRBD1,TGCGCCAGCAGCTGGGGACAGGACGGAGAAAAACTGTTTTTT,CASSWGQDGEKLFF
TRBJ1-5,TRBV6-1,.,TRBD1,TGTGCCAGCAGCATGACAGGGGCCCAGGGTCAGCCCCAGCATTTT,CASSMTGAQGQPQHF
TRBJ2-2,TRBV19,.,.,TGTGCCAGTAGTATGACGGCAGGAACCGGGGAGCTGTTTTTT,CASSMTAGTGELFF
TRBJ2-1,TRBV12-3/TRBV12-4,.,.,TGTGCCAGCAGTAACCGGGACTCTCAAAAGTCTAGTGAGCAGTTCTTC,CASSNRDSQKSSEQFF
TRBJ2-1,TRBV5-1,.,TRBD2,TGCGCCAGCAGCCCAGCGGGGAAAAGCGGGAGGGAGCAGTTCTTC,CASSPAGKSGREQFF
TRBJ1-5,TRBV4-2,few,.,TGTGCCAGCAGCGTCCCTGGGGGGTTTGAGGGCAATCAGCCCCAGCATTTT,CASSVPGGFEGNQPQHF
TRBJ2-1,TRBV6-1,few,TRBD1,TGTGCCAGCAACGGTGACAGGGGGGGGGATGAGCAGTTCTTC,CASNGDRGGDEQFF
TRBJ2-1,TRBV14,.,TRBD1,TGTGCCAGCAGCCGAGACAGGGGTGATGAGCAGTTCTTC,CASSRDRGDEQFF